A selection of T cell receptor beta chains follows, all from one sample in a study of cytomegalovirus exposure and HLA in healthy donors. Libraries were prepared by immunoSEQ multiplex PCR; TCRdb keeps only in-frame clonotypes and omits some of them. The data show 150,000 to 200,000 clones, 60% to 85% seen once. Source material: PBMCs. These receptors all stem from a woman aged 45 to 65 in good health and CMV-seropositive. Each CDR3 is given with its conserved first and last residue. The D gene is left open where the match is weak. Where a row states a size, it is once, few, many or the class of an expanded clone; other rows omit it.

DNA: TGTGCCAGTAGTACCCTAGGAGGAGGCGAAAAACTGTTTTTT
CDR3: CASSTLGGGEKLFF
V: TRBV19
size: NA
D: NA
J: TRBJ1-4

DNA: TGTGCCAGCAGTTACTCGAGTTACGGCTACACCTTC
CDR3: CASSYSSYGYTF
V: TRBV6-6
size: NA
D: NA
J: TRBJ1-2

DNA: TGTGCCAGCAGCGTAGACGGGGCTGGGGCCAACGTCCTGACTTTC
CDR3: CASSVDGAGANVLTF
V: TRBV9
size: NA
D: NA
J: TRBJ2-6

DNA: TGTGCCAGCAGCTTAGTCGCAGGGAACACCGGGGAGCTGTTTTTT
CDR3: CASSLVAGNTGELFF
V: TRBV11-2
size: NA
D: NA
J: TRBJ2-2

DNA: TGTGCCAGCAAGGGACAGGGGGTTTACGAGCAGTACTTC
CDR3: CASKGQGVYEQYF
V: TRBV6-1
size: NA
D: TRBD1
J: TRBJ2-7

DNA: TGTGCCAGCTCACCCCCGGTTCAAGAGACCCAGTACTTC
CDR3: CASSPPVQETQYF
V: TRBV18
size: NA
D: NA
J: TRBJ2-5

DNA: TGTGCCAGCAGCTTGTGGGGGACTACGGATACGCAGTATTTT
CDR3: CASSLWGTTDTQYF
V: TRBV5-4
size: NA
D: TRBD2
J: TRBJ2-3

DNA: TGTGCCAGCAGTCGGACCGGGACTAGCGATGCGGAGACCCAGTACTTC
CDR3: CASSRTGTSDAETQYF
V: TRBV7-8
size: NA
D: TRBD2
J: TRBJ2-5

DNA: TGTGCCAGCACCCCCGGGACAGGCTACACCTTC
CDR3: CASTPGTGYTF
V: TRBV6-6
size: few
D: NA
J: TRBJ1-2

DNA: TGCGCCAGCAGCTTGGGGAGGGGTGGCACTGGAGCTTTCTTT
CDR3: CASSLGRGGTGAFF
V: TRBV5-1
size: NA
D: NA
J: TRBJ1-1

DNA: TGCGCCAGCAGCTTGTTCGCCGGGACAGGGGGGAAGCAGACCCAGTACTTC
CDR3: CASSLFAGTGGKQTQYF
V: TRBV5-1
size: NA
D: TRBD1
J: TRBJ2-5

DNA: TGTGCCTGGACTAATAGTAACTACGAGCAGTACTTC
CDR3: CAWTNSNYEQYF
V: TRBV30
size: NA
D: NA
J: TRBJ2-7

DNA: TGTGCCAGCAGCGTCGTTCAGGGGACTGAAGCTTTCTTT
CDR3: CASSVVQGTEAFF
V: TRBV9
size: NA
D: NA
J: TRBJ1-1

DNA: TGCGCCAGCAGCTTGGAGGGGACTAATTATAATGAGCAGTTCTTC
CDR3: CASSLEGTNYNEQFF
V: TRBV5-1
size: NA
D: TRBD2
J: TRBJ2-1

DNA: TGCAGCGTCACAGGACCCGCTGCCTACGAGCAGTACTTC
CDR3: CSVTGPAAYEQYF
V: TRBV29-1
size: NA
D: NA
J: TRBJ2-7